The T cell receptor beta chain under discussion was sequenced for a study of T-cell reconstitution after alpha-beta-depleted transplantation in children. A few counts support this clonotype. The V gene end was trimmed by 2 bases and the J gene end by 6 bases; junction bases not matched to a gene: 16. The CDR3 has 18 residues. Germline lookup yields CDR1 SGHAT and CDR2 FQNNGV. For TCRbeta, the library was prepared with unique molecular identifiers. TCRdb fed the PCR reads into MiXCR, producing one record per CDR3 protein. The sample gives approximately 490,000 distinct CDR3 sequences, around 13% of which show up once; over 5.5% is in the top ten.

This sample comprised PBMCs from the stem cell graft donor, obtained from the stem cell graft. The V gene is TRBV11-2, the J gene TRBJ2-3; 8 bases are shared with TRBD2. The TCR originated in a human donor who donated a stem cell graft to a child with combined immunodeficiency. The CDR3 nucleotides read TGTGCCAGCAGCTTATCTGGGACTAGTATCTACGGGTTGGATACGCAGTATTTT. Translated, it gives CASSLSGTSIYGLDTQYF.